This T cell receptor (beta chain) originates from a study of technical replicates of blood from a handful of donors (dated by TCRdb to 2017 to 2019). The library was built by means of the immunoSEQ multiplex PCR assay. TCRdb carries this immuneACCESS record with in-frame sequences only. Its versions omit some clonotypes, under half of them owing to an unresolved V gene in the studies checked, with the rest unexplained. The sample includes more than 9,500 clones, with around 95% observed a single time. The biggest ten clones account for 6.3% of the sample. CDR1 and CDR2, per the germline V gene (reference sequence), are MNHEY and SMNVEV. V lost 6 bases and J lost 3 bases; the stretch between them is 15 bases long. The CDR3 runs 14 residues from the cysteine to the phenylalanine. Only the CDR3 portion is preserved as DNA: 42 bases, with reading frame beginning at the first base. As for this clone: Its antigen specificity is not known. Within one base of it there is no much larger clone, and no base qualities were kept.

Sequencing was carried out using PBMCs. The clonotype originates from a human donor in good health. The chain was built from TRBV27 and TRBJ2-7; TRBD1 is a weak D gene call, 5 bases matching. The DNA sequence is as follows: TGTGCCAGCAGCACAGGCATTCGCGGCTACGAGCAGTACTTC. This encodes CASSTGIRGYEQYF.